This is a list of T cell receptor beta chains from one sample in a study of blood T cell repertoires in COVID-19. Sequencing used immunoSEQ multiplex PCR; TCRdb keeps in-frame clones, though not all of them. Of 150,000 to 200,000 clones in the sample, around 85% were seen once. The sequencing input was peripheral blood. These receptors all come from a human donor with acute or convalescent COVID-19. The donor label of this sample is uncertain. Each CDR3 is given with its conserved first and last residue. The D gene is left open where the match is weak. Clone sizes are given selectively: once, few, many, or a class where the clone is expanded.

TRBD2 | 17 | TRBJ2-7 | TRBV4-2 | - | CASSPSSLSSGSYEQYF | TGTGCCAGCAGCCCAAGCTCCCTCTCTAGCGGCTCCTACGAGCAGTACTTC
- | 16 | TRBJ2-7 | TRBV5-4 | - | CASSLAGVGVNYEQYF | TGTGCCAGCAGCTTGGCGGGGGTTGGGGTAAACTACGAGCAGTACTTC
- | 16 | TRBJ1-6 | TRBV5-1 | - | CASSLGRQALNSPLHF | TGCGCCAGCAGCTTGGGCCGCCAGGCGCTAAATTCACCCCTCCACTTT
- | 13 | TRBJ1-1 | TRBV7-3 | - | CASSPQGNTEAFF | TGTGCCAGCAGCCCCCAGGGGAACACTGAAGCTTTCTTT
- | 15 | TRBJ1-2 | TRBV7-2 | - | CASSLGVGGNYGYTF | TGTGCCAGCAGCTTAGGTGTAGGAGGGAACTATGGCTACACCTTC
- | 18 | TRBJ1-5 | TRBV5-1 | - | CASSSGGDTAFGSQPQHF | TGCGCCAGCAGCTCCGGGGGGGACACAGCCTTCGGTTCCCAGCCCCAGCATTTT
- | 14 | TRBJ1-2 | TRBV7-9 | - | CASSLDGGNYGYTF | TGTGCCAGCAGCTTAGATGGGGGGAACTATGGCTACACCTTC
TRBD1 | 14 | TRBJ1-3 | TRBV15 | - | CATSRGDSGNTIYF | TGTGCCACCAGCAGAGGGGACAGTGGAAACACCATATATTTT
- | 15 | TRBJ1-6 | TRBV7-9 | - | CASLSYGGGNSPLHF | TGTGCCAGTCTCTCTTACGGGGGAGGGAATTCACCCCTCCACTTT
- | 15 | TRBJ2-1 | TRBV11-2 | - | CASSQRQSSYNEQFF | TGTGCCAGCAGCCAAAGACAGAGCTCCTACAATGAGCAGTTCTTC
TRBD1 | 15 | TRBJ1-1 | TRBV18 | - | CASSPRGTGNTEAFF | TGTGCCAGCTCACCCAGGGGGACGGGAAACACTGAAGCTTTCTTT
- | 15 | TRBJ1-5 | TRBV7-2 | - | CASSSNRAGNQPQHF | TGTGCCAGCAGCTCAAACAGGGCTGGCAATCAGCCCCAGCATTTT
- | 15 | TRBJ1-5 | TRBV6-2/TRBV6-3 | - | CASSPRGEGYQPQHF | TGTGCCAGCAGTCCCCGGGGGGAGGGATATCAGCCCCAGCATTTT
TRBD1 | 13 | TRBJ2-3 | TRBV19 | - | CASSGQGTDTQYF | TGTGCCAGTAGTGGACAGGGGACAGATACGCAGTATTTT
- | 13 | TRBJ1-3 | TRBV12-3/TRBV12-4 | - | CACSGSSGNTIYF | TGTGCCTGCTCTGGGAGCTCTGGAAACACCATATATTTT
- | 16 | TRBJ2-7 | TRBV6-5 | - | CASSSVRGTGSYEQYF | TGTGCCAGCAGTTCCGTTAGGGGTACGGGCTCCTACGAGCAGTACTTC
- | 12 | TRBJ1-6 | TRBV2 | once | CASRGDYSPLHF | TGTGCCAGTCGAGGGGACTATTCACCCCTCCACTTT
- | 15 | TRBJ1-1 | TRBV9 | - | CASSLRQAADGEAFF | TGTGCCAGCAGCCTAAGACAGGCGGCCGACGGTGAAGCTTTCTTT
- | 15 | TRBJ1-2 | TRBV3-1/TRBV3-2 | - | CASSSLRLGDYGYTF | TGTGCCAGCAGCTCACTTCGGTTAGGGGACTATGGCTACACCTTC
- | 13 | TRBJ1-5 | TRBV3-1/TRBV3-2 | - | CASSQGGKQPQHF | TGTGCCAGCAGCCAGGGAGGGAAACAGCCCCAGCATTTT
TRBD1 | 15 | TRBJ2-7 | TRBV6-5 | - | CASSYRDRASYEQYF | TGTGCCAGCAGTTACCGGGACAGGGCCTCCTACGAGCAGTACTTC
- | 14 | TRBJ1-1 | TRBV4-1 | - | CASSQVYKNTEAFF | TGCGCCAGCAGCCAAGTTTACAAGAACACTGAAGCTTTCTTT
TRBD1 | 14 | TRBJ1-2 | TRBV5-1 | - | CASTSTGGNYGYTF | TGCGCCAGCACCTCGACAGGGGGTAACTATGGCTACACCTTC
- | 14 | TRBJ1-5 | TRBV21-1 | once | CASRLDRGLQPQHF | TGTGCCAGCAGGTTGGACAGGGGCCTCCAGCCCCAGCATTTT
- | 15 | TRBJ1-5 | TRBV6-1 | - | CASSDGRTDNQPQHF | TGTGCCAGCAGTGATGGCAGAACCGACAATCAGCCCCAGCATTTT
TRBD2 | 14 | TRBJ2-5 | TRBV7-9 | - | CASSLAGGQETQYF | TGTGCCAGCAGCTTAGCGGGGGGGCAAGAGACCCAGTACTTC
TRBD2 | 15 | TRBJ2-2 | TRBV7-3 | - | CASRLGGANTGELFF | TGTGCCAGCAGACTCGGGGGGGCGAACACCGGGGAGCTGTTTTTT
- | 16 | TRBJ2-7 | TRBV5-1 | - | CASSLVKSRGPYEQYF | TGCGCCAGCAGCTTGGTTAAGTCGCGGGGGCCCTACGAGCAGTACTTC
TRBD1 | 20 | TRBJ1-5 | TRBV27 | - | CASSLPGGTGSDNSNQPQHF | TGTGCCAGCAGTTTACCTGGGGGGACAGGGTCGGATAATAGCAATCAGCCCCAGCATTTT
- | 13 | TRBJ1-1 | TRBV30 | - | CAWSVEANTEAFF | TGTGCCTGGAGTGTAGAGGCCAACACTGAAGCTTTCTTT
TRBD1 | 15 | TRBJ1-3 | TRBV4-3 | - | CASSQPDRGRNTIYF | TGCGCCAGCAGCCAACCGGACAGGGGAAGAAACACCATATATTTT
- | 12 | TRBJ1-6 | TRBV27 | - | CASSLIGAPLHF | TGTGCCAGCAGTTTAATAGGGGCACCCCTCCACTTT
TRBD1 | 19 | TRBJ1-2 | TRBV7-9 | - | CASSLIVWGQGERLDGYTF | TGTGCCAGCAGCTTAATCGTATGGGGACAGGGGGAACGATTGGATGGCTACACCTTC
- | 13 | TRBJ2-2 | TRBV12-3/TRBV12-4 | - | CASTTSNTGELFF | TGTGCCAGCACTACTTCTAACACCGGGGAGCTGTTTTTT